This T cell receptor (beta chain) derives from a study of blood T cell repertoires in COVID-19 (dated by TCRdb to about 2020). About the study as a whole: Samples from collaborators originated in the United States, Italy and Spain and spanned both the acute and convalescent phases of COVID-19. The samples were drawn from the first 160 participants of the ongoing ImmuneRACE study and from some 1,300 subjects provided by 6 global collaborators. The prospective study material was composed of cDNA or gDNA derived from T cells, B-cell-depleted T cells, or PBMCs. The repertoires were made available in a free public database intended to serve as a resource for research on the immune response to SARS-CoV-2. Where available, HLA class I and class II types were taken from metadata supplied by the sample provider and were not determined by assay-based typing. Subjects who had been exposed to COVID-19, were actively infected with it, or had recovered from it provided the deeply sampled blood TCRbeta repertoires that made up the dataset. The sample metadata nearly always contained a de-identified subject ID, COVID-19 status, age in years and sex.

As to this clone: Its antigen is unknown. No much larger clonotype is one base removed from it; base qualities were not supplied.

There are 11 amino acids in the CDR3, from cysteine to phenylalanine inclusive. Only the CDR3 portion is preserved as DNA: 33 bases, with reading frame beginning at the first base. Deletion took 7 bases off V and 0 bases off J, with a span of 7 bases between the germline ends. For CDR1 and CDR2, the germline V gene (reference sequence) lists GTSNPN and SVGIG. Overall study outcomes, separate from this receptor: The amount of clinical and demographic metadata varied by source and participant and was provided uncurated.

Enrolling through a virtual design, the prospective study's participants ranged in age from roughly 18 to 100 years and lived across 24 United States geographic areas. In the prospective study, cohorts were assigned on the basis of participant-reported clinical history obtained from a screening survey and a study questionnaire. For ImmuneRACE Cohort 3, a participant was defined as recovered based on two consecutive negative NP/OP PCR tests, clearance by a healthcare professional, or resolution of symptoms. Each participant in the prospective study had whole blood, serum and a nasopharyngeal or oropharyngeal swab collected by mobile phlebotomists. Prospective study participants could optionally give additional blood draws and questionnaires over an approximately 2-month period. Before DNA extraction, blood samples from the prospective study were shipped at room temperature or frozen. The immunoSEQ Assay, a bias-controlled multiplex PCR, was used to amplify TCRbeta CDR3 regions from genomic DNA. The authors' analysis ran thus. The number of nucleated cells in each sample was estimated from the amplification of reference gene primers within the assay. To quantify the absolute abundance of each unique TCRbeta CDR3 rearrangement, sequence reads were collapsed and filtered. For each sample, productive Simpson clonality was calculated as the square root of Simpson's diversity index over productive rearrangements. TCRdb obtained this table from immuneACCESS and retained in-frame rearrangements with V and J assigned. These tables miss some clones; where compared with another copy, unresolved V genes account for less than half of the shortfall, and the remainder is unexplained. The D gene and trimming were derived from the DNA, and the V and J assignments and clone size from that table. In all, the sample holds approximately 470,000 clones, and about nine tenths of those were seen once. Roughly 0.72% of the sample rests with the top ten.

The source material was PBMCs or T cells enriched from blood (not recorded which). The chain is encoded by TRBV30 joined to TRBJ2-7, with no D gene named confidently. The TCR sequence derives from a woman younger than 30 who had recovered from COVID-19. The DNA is TGTGCCTTCAGTTCCTCCTACGAGCAGTACTTC. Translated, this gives CAFSSSYEQYF.